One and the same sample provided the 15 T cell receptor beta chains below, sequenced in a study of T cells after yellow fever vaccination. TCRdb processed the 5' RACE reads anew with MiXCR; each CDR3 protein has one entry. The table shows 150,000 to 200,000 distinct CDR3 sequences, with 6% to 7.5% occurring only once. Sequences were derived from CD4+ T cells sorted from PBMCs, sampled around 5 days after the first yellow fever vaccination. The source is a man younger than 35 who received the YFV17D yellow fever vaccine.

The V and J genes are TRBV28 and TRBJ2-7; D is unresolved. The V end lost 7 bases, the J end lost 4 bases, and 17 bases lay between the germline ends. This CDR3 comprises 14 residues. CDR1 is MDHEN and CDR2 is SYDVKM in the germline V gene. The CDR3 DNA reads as TGTGCCAGCATGGCCGGGCAGACATCGTACGAGCAGTACGTC. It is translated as CASMAGQTSYEQYV.

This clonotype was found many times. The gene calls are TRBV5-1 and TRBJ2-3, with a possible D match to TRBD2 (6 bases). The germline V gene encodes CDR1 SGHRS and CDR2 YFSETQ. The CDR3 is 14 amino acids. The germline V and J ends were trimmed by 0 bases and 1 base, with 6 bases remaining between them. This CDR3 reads CASSLGRGTDTQYF. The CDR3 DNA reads TGCGCCAGCAGCTTGGGGAGGGGCACAGATACGCAGTATTTT.

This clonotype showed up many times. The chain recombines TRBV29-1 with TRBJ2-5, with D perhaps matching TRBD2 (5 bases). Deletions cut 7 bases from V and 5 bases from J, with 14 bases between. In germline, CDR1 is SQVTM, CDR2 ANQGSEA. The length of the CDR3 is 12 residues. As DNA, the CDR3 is TGCAGCGCCCTCCGCCCGGGGGAGACCCAGTACTTC. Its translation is CSALRPGETQYF.

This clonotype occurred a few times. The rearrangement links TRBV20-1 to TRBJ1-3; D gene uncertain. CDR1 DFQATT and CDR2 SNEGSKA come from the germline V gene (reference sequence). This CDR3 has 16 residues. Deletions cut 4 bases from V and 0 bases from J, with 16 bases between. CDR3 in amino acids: CSAMVAHSSSGNTIYF. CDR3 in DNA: TGCAGTGCTATGGTGGCCCACTCCAGCTCTGGAAACACCATATATTTT.

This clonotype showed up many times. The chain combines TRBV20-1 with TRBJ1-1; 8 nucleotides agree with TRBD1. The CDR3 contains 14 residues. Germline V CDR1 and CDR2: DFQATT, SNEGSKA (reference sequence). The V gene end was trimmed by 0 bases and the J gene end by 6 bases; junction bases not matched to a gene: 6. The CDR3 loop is CSARERGTGAEAFF. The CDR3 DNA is TGCAGTGCTAGAGAAAGGGGGACAGGAGCTGAAGCTTTCTTT.

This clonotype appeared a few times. The CDR3 coding sequence is TGTGCCAGCAGCTTGGAACAGGGAACGTTACGTAATACGCAGTATTTT. Translation: CASSLEQGTLRNTQYF. The chain has TRBV5-4 and TRBJ2-3; maybe TRBD1 (6 bases). The CDR3 spans 16 residues. The V and J ends lost 0 bases and 7 bases respectively, with 18 bases between them. Germline V CDR1 and CDR2: SGHNT, YYREEE (reference sequence).

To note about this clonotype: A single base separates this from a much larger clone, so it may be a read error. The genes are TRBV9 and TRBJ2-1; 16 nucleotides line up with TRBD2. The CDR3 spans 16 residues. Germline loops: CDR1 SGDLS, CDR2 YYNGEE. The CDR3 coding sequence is TGTGACAGCAGCGTCGGGACTAGCGGGGGGGCAAGTGAGCAGTTCTTC. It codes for CDSSVGTSGGASEQFF.

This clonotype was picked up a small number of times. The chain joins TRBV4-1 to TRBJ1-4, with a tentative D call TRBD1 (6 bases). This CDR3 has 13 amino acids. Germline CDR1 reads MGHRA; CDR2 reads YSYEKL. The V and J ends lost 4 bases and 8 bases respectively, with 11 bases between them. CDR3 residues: CASSRTEGEKLFF. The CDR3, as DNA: TGCGCCAGCAGCCGGACAGAGGGGGAAAAACTGTTTTTT.

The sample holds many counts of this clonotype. The CDR3 sequence: CASTLAGGYTEAFF. The CDR3 DNA is TGTGCCAGCACCTTGGCGGGAGGTTACACTGAAGCTTTCTTT. V gene TRBV7-2 combines with J gene TRBJ1-1; D remains ambiguous. The CDR3 has 14 amino acids. Per the germline V gene, CDR1 is SGHTA and CDR2 is FQGNSA. V shed 7 bases and J shed 3 bases, with 15 bases lying between them.

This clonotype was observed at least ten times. CDR3 protein: CASSYDRGPGELFF. The CDR3, as DNA: TGTGCCAGCAGCTACGACAGGGGCCCCGGGGAGCTGTTTTTT. The chain combines TRBV5-6 with TRBJ2-2; TRBD1 aligns across 8 bases. Germline values: CDR1 SGHDT, CDR2 YYEEEE. This CDR3 spans 14 amino acids. V lost 3 bases to trimming and J lost 6 bases; unmatched junction nucleotides: 4. The entire variable domain, with the rest obtained from reference TRBV5-6 and TRBJ2-2, is as follows: DAGVTQSPTHLIKTRGQQVTLRCSPKSGHDTVSWYQQALGQGPQFIFQYYEEEERQRGNFPDRFSGHQFPNYSSELNVNALLLGDSALYLCASSYDRGPGELFFGEGSRLTVL.

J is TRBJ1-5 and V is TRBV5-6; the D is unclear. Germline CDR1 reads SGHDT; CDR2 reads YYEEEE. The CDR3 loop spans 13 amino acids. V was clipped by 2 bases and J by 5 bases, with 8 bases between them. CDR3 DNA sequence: TGTGCCAGCAGCTTAAGAGAGGATCAGCCCCAGCATTTT. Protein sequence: CASSLREDQPQHF.

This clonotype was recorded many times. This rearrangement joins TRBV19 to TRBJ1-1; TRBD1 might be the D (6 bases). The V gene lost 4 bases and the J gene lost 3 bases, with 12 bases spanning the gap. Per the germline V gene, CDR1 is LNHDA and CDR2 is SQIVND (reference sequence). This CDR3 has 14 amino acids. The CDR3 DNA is TGTGCCAGTAGTAACCACAGGGCAGACACTGAAGCTTTCTTT. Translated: CASSNHRADTEAFF.

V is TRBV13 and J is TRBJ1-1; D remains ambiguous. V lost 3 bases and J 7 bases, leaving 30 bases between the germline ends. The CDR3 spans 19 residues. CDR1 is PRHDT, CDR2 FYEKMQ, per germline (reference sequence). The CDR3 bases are TGTGCCAGCAGCTTCGCGCTTATTACCCTCACCCGGGGTGGGGATGAAGCTTTCTTT. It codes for CASSFALITLTRGGDEAFF.

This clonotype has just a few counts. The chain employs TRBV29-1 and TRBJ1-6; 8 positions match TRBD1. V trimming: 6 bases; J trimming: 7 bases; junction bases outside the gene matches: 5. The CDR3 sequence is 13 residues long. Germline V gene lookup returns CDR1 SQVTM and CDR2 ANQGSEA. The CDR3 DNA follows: TGCAGCGTCAGGACAGGGTGGAATTCACCCCTCCACTTT. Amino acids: CSVRTGWNSPLHF.

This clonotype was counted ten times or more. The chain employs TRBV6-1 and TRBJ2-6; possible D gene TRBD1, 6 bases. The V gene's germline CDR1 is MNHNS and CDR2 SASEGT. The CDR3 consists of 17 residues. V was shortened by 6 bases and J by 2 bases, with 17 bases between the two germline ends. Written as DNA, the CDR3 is TGTGCCAGCAGCCACGGGCCAGGGACACCTGGGGCCAACGTCCTGACTTTC. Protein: CASSHGPGTPGANVLTF.